These 27 T cell receptor beta chains were sequenced from one sample in a study of blood T cell repertoires in COVID-19. TCRdb keeps only in-frame clones here, not all; method: immunoSEQ multiplex PCR. The sample has around 260,000 clones, more than 75% seen once. Material: peripheral blood. Receptors originate from a woman between 45 and 60 years old with acute or convalescent COVID-19.

The chain employs TRBV28 and TRBJ2-7; 7 bases map to TRBD1. Germline trimming cut 0 bases from V and 5 bases from J; bases unmatched to any gene: 4. The length of the CDR3 is 14 residues. CDR1 MDHEN and CDR2 SYDVKM come from the germline V gene. The CDR3: CASSLWAQGDEQYF. The CDR3 DNA reads TGTGCCAGCAGTTTATGGGCCCAGGGGGACGAGCAGTACTTC.

J is TRBJ2-5 and V is TRBV5-6, with D maybe TRBD2 (6 bases). V was shortened by 3 bases and J by 0 bases, with 12 bases between the two germline ends. The CDR3 runs 15 residues. Per germline, CDR1 SGHDT and CDR2 YYEEEE. For the CDR3, the DNA is TGTGCCAGCAGCTGGGGGGTATTGTACCAAGAGACCCAGTACTTC. As protein: CASSWGVLYQETQYF.

In this sample, this clone turned up once. This sequence joins TRBV27 and TRBJ1-3; D ambiguous. Germline lookup yields CDR1 MNHEY and CDR2 SMNVEV (reference sequence). The V end was cut by 3 bases, the J end by 4 bases, with 10 bases between. This CDR3 comprises 14 residues. CDR3: CASSFLGSGNTIYF. The CDR3 coding sequence is TGTGCCAGCAGTTTCTTGGGCAGCGGAAACACCATATATTTT.

This clone has a handful of counts. This chain joins TRBV24-1 and TRBJ1-2, with unresolved D. Trimming left V 2 bases short and J 4 bases short, with 10 bases between. CDR3 length equals 14 residues. Germline V lookup: CDR1 KGHDR, CDR2 SFDVKD. The CDR3 DNA is TGTGCCACCAGTGATTCTGAACACCTCTATGGCTACACCTTC. As protein: CATSDSEHLYGYTF.

The chain links TRBV6-5 to TRBJ1-4; TRBD1 is a possible D gene (6 bases). The germline V and J ends were trimmed by 6 bases and 7 bases, with 18 bases remaining between them. The germline gives CDR1 MNHEY, CDR2 SVGAGI. CDR3 length: 15 residues. CDR3: CASRSDRTRGEKLFF. CDR3 DNA: TGTGCCAGCAGATCGGACAGAACCAGGGGTGAAAAACTGTTTTTT.

The rearrangement links TRBV10-3 to TRBJ1-3; TRBD1 is a possible D gene (6 bases). In germline, CDR1 is ENHRY, CDR2 SYGVKD. Trimming left V 10 bases short and J 0 bases short, with 10 bases between. The CDR3 spans 13 residues. The CDR3 loop is CATMDSSGNTIYF. The CDR3 nucleotides read TGTGCCACCATGGACAGCTCTGGAAACACCATATATTTT.

The V call is TRBV19, the J call TRBJ1-5; TRBD1 matches 9 bases. CDR1 is LNHDA, CDR2 SQIVND, per germline (reference sequence). This CDR3 has 17 amino acids. The V segment lost 6 bases and the J segment 1 base; nucleotides outside the gene matches: 10. CDR3: CASSNPRQGGSNQPQHF. The CDR3 DNA is TGTGCCAGTAGCAACCCTCGACAGGGGGGAAGCAATCAGCCCCAGCATTTT.

This clone was detected ten times or more. The chain is built from TRBV5-1 and TRBJ2-5, with D possibly being TRBD1 (7 bases). Trimming cost V 4 bases and J 0 bases, with 10 bases left between them. Germline V gene data show CDR1 as SGHRS and CDR2 as YFSETQ. This CDR3 spans 14 amino acids. For the CDR3, the DNA is TGCGCCAGCAGCGGGGGGACAGACCAAGAGACCCAGTACTTC. Translating gives CASSGGTDQETQYF. Together with reference TRBV5-1 and TRBJ2-5, the CDR3 gives the full variable domain: KAGVTQTPRYLIKTRGQQVTLSCSPISGHRSVSWYQQTPGQGLQFLFEYFSETQRNKGNFPGRFSGRQFSNSRSEMNVSTLELGDSALYLCASSGGTDQETQYFGPGTRLLVL.

This clone has a single count. The gene calls are TRBV10-1 and TRBJ2-7; D is perhaps TRBD1 (5 bases). The germline V gene has CDR1 WNHNN and CDR2 SYGVQD (reference sequence). The CDR3 runs 14 residues. V gave up 2 bases and J gave up 7 bases, with 15 bases separating them. The CDR3 region is CASSEPQGAREQYF. The CDR3 DNA is TGCGCCAGCAGTGAGCCTCAGGGTGCGCGTGAGCAGTACTTC.

The genes are TRBV5-4 and TRBJ2-1; 11 nucleotides line up with TRBD1. The CDR3 covers 15 residues. CDR1 is SGHNT, CDR2 YYREEE, per germline (reference sequence). The trim removed 3 bases at V and 8 bases at J, leaving 7 bases unmatched. The CDR3 here is CASSSKRTGGDEQFF. The CDR3 coding sequence is TGTGCCAGCAGCTCCAAGAGGACAGGGGGCGATGAGCAGTTCTTC.

The rearrangement uses TRBV6-5 and TRBJ2-7; perhaps TRBD2 as D (6 bases). The CDR3 contains 14 residues. V was shortened by 6 bases and J by 2 bases, with 14 bases between the two germline ends. Germline V CDR1 and CDR2: MNHEY, SVGAGI. CDR3: CASSRAGRTYEQYF. The CDR3 region has the DNA TGTGCCAGCAGCCGGGCGGGGCGGACCTACGAGCAGTACTTC.

This rearrangement joins TRBV28 to TRBJ2-1, with 9 nucleotides matching TRBD2. V trimming: 2 bases; J trimming: 6 bases; junction bases outside the gene matches: 5. CDR1 and CDR2 from the germline V gene are MDHEN and SYDVKM. CDR3 length: 15 amino acids. The CDR3 coding sequence is TGTGCCAGCAGTTTAGTGGGCGGGAGGGCCAATGAGCAGTTCTTC. Amino acids: CASSLVGGRANEQFF.

This clone appeared a few times. The chain recombines TRBV19 with TRBJ2-1, with TRBD1 matching 10 bases. The CDR3 extends over 17 amino acids. Germline CDR1 LNHDA, CDR2 SQIVND (reference sequence). The junction had 15 bases not matched to a gene; V was cut back by 7 bases and J by 6 bases. The CDR3 DNA sequence: TGTGCCAGTACTGGGCGACCTGGGACAGGGGATAGCAATGAGCAGTTCTTC. Residues: CASTGRPGTGDSNEQFF.

V gene TRBV25-1 combines with J gene TRBJ2-2; 9 nucleotides match TRBD1. This CDR3 has 16 amino acids. Germline CDR1 reads MGHDK; CDR2 reads SYGVNS. The J segment lost 6 bases and the V segment lost 1 base, leaving 6 bases of the junction unmatched. This chain's CDR3 is CASSESWGQGPGELFF. The DNA of the CDR3 is TGTGCCAGCAGTGAATCCTGGGGACAGGGTCCCGGGGAGCTGTTTTTT.

This clone has a handful of counts. The gene calls are TRBV19 and TRBJ1-4, with 9 nucleotides matching TRBD1. This CDR3 has 17 residues. V trimming: 7 bases; J trimming: 5 bases; junction bases outside the gene matches: 14. Germline CDR1 LNHDA, CDR2 SQIVND (reference sequence). The CDR3 here is CASIGNRGRAANEKLFF. The DNA of the CDR3 is TGTGCCAGTATCGGAAACAGGGGGCGCGCGGCGAATGAAAAACTGTTTTTT.

The chain is built from TRBV10-3 and TRBJ1-5, with 9 nucleotides matching TRBD1. Germline assignment: CDR1 ENHRY and CDR2 SYGVKD. With V trimmed by 9 bases and J by 5 bases, 5 bases remained unmatched. The CDR3 spans 13 residues. The chain's CDR3 is CAIRQGGDQPQHF. CDR3 bases: TGTGCCATTAGACAGGGGGGTGATCAGCCCCAGCATTTT.

The genes are TRBV28 and TRBJ2-1; TRBD2 agrees at 12 bases. J lost 5 bases, V lost 9 bases, and 5 bases had no gene match. Germline V CDR1 and CDR2: MDHEN, SYDVKM. The CDR3 consists of 14 residues. This CDR3 reads CASLAGGINNEQFF. The CDR3 DNA reads as TGTGCCAGTCTAGCGGGAGGGATAAACAATGAGCAGTTCTTC. The full variable domain, in which reference TRBV28 and TRBJ2-1 provide the parts outside the CDR3, is DVKVTQSSRYLVKRTGEKVFLECVQDMDHENMFWYRQDPGLGLRLIYFSYDVKMKEKGDIPEGYSVSREKKERFSLILESASTNQTSMYLCASLAGGINNEQFFGPGTRLTVL.

The gene calls are TRBV18 and TRBJ1-2; TRBD1 matches at 8 bases. The germline V gene encodes CDR1 KGHSH and CDR2 LQKENI. This CDR3 comprises 15 residues. J gave up 0 bases and V 4 bases, and 4 bases lay outside the gene matches. Here the CDR3 reads CASSLDRGANYGYTF. The CDR3 coding sequence is TGTGCCAGCTCACTTGACAGGGGAGCTAACTATGGCTACACCTTC.

This clone was counted once. This chain links TRBV2 with TRBJ2-5, with D maybe TRBD1 (6 bases). Trimming left V 4 bases short and J 7 bases short, with 10 bases between. This CDR3 is built from 12 residues. Germline values: CDR1 SNHLY, CDR2 FYNNEI. The DNA for the CDR3 is TGTGCCAGCAGTGTATCAGGGGTGACCCAGTACTTC. Its protein is CASSVSGVTQYF.

The chain has TRBV9 and TRBJ2-5, with a tentative D call TRBD1 (5 bases). This CDR3 is 14 amino acids long. The germline V gene has CDR1 SGDLS and CDR2 YYNGEE. V lost 3 bases and J lost 2, with 11 bases in between. CDR3 sequence (DNA): TGTGCCAGCAGCGACGGACACTTACAAGAGACCCAGTACTTC. This codes for CASSDGHLQETQYF.

This chain joins TRBV6-1 and TRBJ1-1; no firm D call. Germline V gene lookup returns CDR1 MNHNS and CDR2 SASEGT. The CDR3 is 14 amino acids. With 1 base removed from V and 3 bases from J, the gap between germline ends came to 9 bases. This CDR3 reads CASSEGRADTEAFF. The CDR3 coding sequence is TGTGCCAGCAGTGAAGGGAGGGCGGACACTGAAGCTTTCTTT.

This clone has just one count. The rearrangement joins TRBV28 to TRBJ1-1, with D perhaps matching TRBD1 (6 bases). The CDR3 extends over 14 amino acids. Trimming shortened V by 6 bases and J by 1 base, and 12 bases separated the two germline ends. The V gene's germline CDR1 is MDHEN and CDR2 SYDVKM. The CDR3, as DNA: TGTGCCAGCAGCGGCCCAGGGGCGAACACTGAAGCTTTCTTT. Encoded protein: CASSGPGANTEAFF. The entire variable domain, with the rest obtained from reference TRBV28 and TRBJ1-1, is as follows: DVKVTQSSRYLVKRTGEKVFLECVQDMDHENMFWYRQDPGLGLRLIYFSYDVKMKEKGDIPEGYSVSREKKERFSLILESASTNQTSMYLCASSGPGANTEAFFGQGTRLTVV.

The V gene is TRBV7-8, the J gene TRBJ1-2; TRBD1 matches at 9 bases. Germline trimming cut 6 bases from V and 2 bases from J; bases unmatched to any gene: 7. In germline, CDR1 is SGHVS, CDR2 FQNEAQ. The CDR3 totals 15 residues. The CDR3 nucleotides read TGTGCCAGCAGGAGACAGGGGGACCCAAACTATGGCTACACCTTC. Its protein is CASRRQGDPNYGYTF.

The CDR3 sequence: CASSPTVNTGELFF. As DNA, the CDR3 is TGTGCCAGTAGTCCGACAGTGAACACCGGGGAGCTGTTTTTT. The rearrangement links TRBV19 to TRBJ2-2; possibly TRBD1 for D (5 bases). The CDR3 consists of 14 residues. Trimming removed 5 bases from V and 1 base from J, with 8 bases in between. The V gene's germline CDR1 is LNHDA and CDR2 SQIVND (reference sequence).

This chain joins TRBV19 and TRBJ2-3; 9 positions agree with TRBD2. V shed 4 bases, J shed 0 bases, and the junction held 8 bases outside the gene matches. Per germline, CDR1 LNHDA and CDR2 SQIVND (reference sequence). This CDR3 has 17 residues. CDR3 DNA: TGTGCCAGTAGTACTCTCTCTAGCGGGGCTAGCACAGATACGCAGTATTTT. Its protein is CASSTLSSGASTDTQYF.

The chain recombines TRBV7-9 with TRBJ2-5; D is perhaps TRBD2 (6 bases). CDR3 length: 14 amino acids. The germline V gene encodes CDR1 SEHNR and CDR2 FQNEAQ (reference sequence). The V end was cut by 1 base, the J end by 5 bases, with 11 bases between. DNA of the CDR3: TGTGCCAGCAGCTTAGGCCGGACTATGGAGACCCAGTACTTC. Its translation: CASSLGRTMETQYF.

V gene TRBV15 combines with J gene TRBJ1-5; no firm D call. The V end lost 5 bases, the J end lost 5 bases, and 16 bases lay between the germline ends. CDR1 and CDR2 from the germline V gene are LNHNV and YYDKDF (reference sequence). The CDR3 loop spans 15 amino acids. CDR3 loop: CATSPSAGQDQPQHF. CDR3 bases: TGTGCCACCAGCCCTTCGGCGGGTCAAGATCAGCCCCAGCATTTT. The full variable domain, with the rest looked up from reference TRBV15 and TRBJ1-5, is DAMVIQNPRYQVTQFGKPVTLSCSQTLNHNVMYWYQQKSSQAPKLLFHYYDKDFNNEADTPDNFQSRRPNTSFCFLDIRSPGLGDTAMYLCATSPSAGQDQPQHFGDGTRLSIL.